The entry that follows covers one TCR beta chain sequence. Its target is unknown. This sample was taken from a study of cytomegalovirus exposure and HLA in healthy donors. The study, taken as a whole, reports: It was taken for granted in presence/absence analyses that sequencing depth across donors was roughly uniform. It is likely that the observed cluster of highly shared sequence variants was a sequencing artifact. Reported findings show TCR beta sequences accurately forecast HLA-A and HLA-B alleles in most subjects.

Researchers ran the PCR with 60 Vbeta and 13 Jbeta primers. Clones were read by immunoSEQ multiplex PCR, and TCRdb kept only the in-frame ones, dropping some. This table has 85,000 to 100,000 clones, around 77% appearing once. In germline, CDR1 is MDHEN, CDR2 SYDVKM. This CDR3 region has 15 residues. V lost 5 bases, J lost 4 bases, and 15 bases lay in between. J is TRBJ2-1 and V is TRBV28; tentative D call: TRBD2 (6 bases). The receptor was derived from a middle-aged man in good health and CMV-seronegative. Source material: PBMCs. The CDR3 here is CASSGSGGDYNEQFF. Written as DNA, the CDR3 is TGTGCCAGCAGTGGTAGTGGCGGGGATTACAATGAGCAGTTCTTC.